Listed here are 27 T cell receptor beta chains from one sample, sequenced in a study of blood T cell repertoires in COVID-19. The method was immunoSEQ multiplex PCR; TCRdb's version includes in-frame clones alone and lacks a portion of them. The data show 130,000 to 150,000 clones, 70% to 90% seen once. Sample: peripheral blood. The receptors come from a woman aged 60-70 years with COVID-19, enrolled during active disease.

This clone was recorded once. As DNA, the CDR3 is TGTGCCAGCAGTTTTTCAGGGGTTGAGACCCAGTACTTC. Its translation: CASSFSGVETQYF. This chain joins TRBV27 and TRBJ2-5, with a possible D match to TRBD1 (6 bases). CDR3 length equals 13 residues. CDR1 and CDR2 from the germline V gene are MNHEY and SMNVEV (reference sequence). Trimming removed 3 bases from V and 5 bases from J, with 10 bases in between.

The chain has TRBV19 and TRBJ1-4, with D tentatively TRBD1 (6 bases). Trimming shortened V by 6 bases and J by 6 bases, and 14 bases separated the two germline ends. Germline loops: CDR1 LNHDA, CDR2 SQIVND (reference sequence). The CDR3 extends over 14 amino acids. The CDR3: CASRGRSGDEKLFF. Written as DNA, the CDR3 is TGTGCCAGTAGAGGAAGGTCAGGGGATGAAAAACTGTTTTTT.

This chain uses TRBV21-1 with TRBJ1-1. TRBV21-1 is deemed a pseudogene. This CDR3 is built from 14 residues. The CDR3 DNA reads TGTGCCAGCAGCAAAGAGAGGCGGAACACTGAAGCTTTCTTT. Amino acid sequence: CASSKERRNTEAFF.

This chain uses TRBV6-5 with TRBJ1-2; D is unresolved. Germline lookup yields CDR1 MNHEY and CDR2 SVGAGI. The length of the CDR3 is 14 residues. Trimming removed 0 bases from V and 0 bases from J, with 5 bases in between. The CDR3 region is CASSYSIANYGYTF. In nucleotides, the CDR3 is TGTGCCAGCAGTTACTCCATAGCTAACTATGGCTACACCTTC.

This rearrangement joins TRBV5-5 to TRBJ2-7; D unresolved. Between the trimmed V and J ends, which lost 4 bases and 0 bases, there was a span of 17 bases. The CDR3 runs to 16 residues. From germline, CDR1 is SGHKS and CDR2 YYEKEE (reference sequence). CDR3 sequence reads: CASSPPLYDYSYEQYF. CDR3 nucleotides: TGTGCCAGCAGCCCGCCCCTCTACGATTACTCCTACGAGCAGTACTTC.

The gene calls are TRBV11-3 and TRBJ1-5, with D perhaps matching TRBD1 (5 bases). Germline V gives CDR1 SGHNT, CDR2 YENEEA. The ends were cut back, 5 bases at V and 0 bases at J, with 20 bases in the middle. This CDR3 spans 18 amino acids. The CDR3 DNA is TGTGCCAGCAGCCAACGAGACAGCGATAACTATAGCAATCAGCCCCAGCATTTT. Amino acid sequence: CASSQRDSDNYSNQPQHF.

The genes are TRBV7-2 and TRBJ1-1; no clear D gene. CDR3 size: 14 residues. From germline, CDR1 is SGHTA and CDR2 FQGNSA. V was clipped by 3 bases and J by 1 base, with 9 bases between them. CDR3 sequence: CASSFPNTNTEAFF. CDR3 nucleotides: TGTGCCAGCAGCTTTCCCAACACGAACACTGAAGCTTTCTTT.

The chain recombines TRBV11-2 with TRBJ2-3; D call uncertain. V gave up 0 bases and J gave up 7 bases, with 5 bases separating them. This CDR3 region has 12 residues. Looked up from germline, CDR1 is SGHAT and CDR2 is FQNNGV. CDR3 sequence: CASSLDVYTQYF. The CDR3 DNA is TGTGCCAGCAGCTTAGATGTATATACGCAGTATTTT.

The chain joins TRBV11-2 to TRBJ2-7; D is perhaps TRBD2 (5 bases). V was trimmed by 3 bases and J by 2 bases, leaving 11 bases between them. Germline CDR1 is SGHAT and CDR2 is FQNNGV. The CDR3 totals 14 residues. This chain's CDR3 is CASSLVRDPYEQYF. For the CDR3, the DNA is TGTGCCAGCAGCTTGGTTCGGGATCCCTACGAGCAGTACTTC.

The CDR3 protein is CASSLLRHSSNQPQHF. The CDR3 DNA follows: TGTGCCAGCAGCCTTTTGAGACATTCTAGCAATCAGCCCCAGCATTTT. This chain uses TRBV28 with TRBJ1-5; D remains unclear. This CDR3 contains 16 residues. Trimming stripped 6 bases from V and 0 bases from J, with 15 bases between. The germline CDR1 and CDR2 sequences are MDHEN and SYDVKM. Full variable domain (rest looked up from reference TRBV28 and TRBJ1-5): DVKVTQSSRYLVKRTGEKVFLECVQDMDHENMFWYRQDPGLGLRLIYFSYDVKMKEKGDIPEGYSVSREKKERFSLILESASTNQTSMYLCASSLLRHSSNQPQHFGDGTRLSIL.

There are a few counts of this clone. The CDR3 here is CASSSRDRGQTNEKLFF. CDR3 bases: TGTGCCAGCAGTTCCCGGGACAGGGGGCAGACTAATGAAAAACTGTTTTTT. This sequence joins TRBV7-9 and TRBJ1-4; 12 positions match TRBD1. CDR1 is SEHNR, CDR2 FQNEAQ, per germline (reference sequence). The CDR3 is 17 residues long. With 6 bases clipped from V and 2 bases from J, the junction kept 7 bases outside the gene matches.

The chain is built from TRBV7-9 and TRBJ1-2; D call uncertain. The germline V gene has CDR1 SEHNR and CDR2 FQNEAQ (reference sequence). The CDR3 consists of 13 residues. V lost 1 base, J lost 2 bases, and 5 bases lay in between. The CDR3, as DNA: TGTGCCAGCAGCTTAGAACGGAACTATGGCTACACCTTC. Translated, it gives CASSLERNYGYTF.

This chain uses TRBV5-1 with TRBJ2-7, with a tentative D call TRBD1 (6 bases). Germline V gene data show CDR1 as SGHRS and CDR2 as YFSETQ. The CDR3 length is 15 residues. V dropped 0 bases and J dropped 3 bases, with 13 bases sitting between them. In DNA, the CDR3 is TGCGCCAGCAGCTTGGAAGGGACACTAGACTACGAGCAGTACTTC. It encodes CASSLEGTLDYEQYF.

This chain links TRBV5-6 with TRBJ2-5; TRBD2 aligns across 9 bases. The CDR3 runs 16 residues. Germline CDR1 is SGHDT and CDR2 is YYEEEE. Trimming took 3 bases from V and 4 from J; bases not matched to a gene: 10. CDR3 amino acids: CASSSLGGLAGETQYF. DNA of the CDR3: TGTGCCAGCAGCTCGCTGGGGGGACTAGCTGGAGAGACCCAGTACTTC.

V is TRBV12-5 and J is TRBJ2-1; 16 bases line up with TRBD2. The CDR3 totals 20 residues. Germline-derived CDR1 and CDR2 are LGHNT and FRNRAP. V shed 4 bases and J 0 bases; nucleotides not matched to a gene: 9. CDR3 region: CASGSPGLAGGQGSYNEQFF. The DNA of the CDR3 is TGTGCTAGTGGTTCACCGGGACTAGCGGGGGGGCAGGGCTCCTACAATGAGCAGTTCTTC.

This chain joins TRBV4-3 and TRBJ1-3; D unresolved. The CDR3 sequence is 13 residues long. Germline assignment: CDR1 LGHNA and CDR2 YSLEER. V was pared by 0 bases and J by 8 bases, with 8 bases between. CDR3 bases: TGCGCCAGCAGCCAAGATTGGGAGGACACCATATATTTT. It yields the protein CASSQDWEDTIYF.

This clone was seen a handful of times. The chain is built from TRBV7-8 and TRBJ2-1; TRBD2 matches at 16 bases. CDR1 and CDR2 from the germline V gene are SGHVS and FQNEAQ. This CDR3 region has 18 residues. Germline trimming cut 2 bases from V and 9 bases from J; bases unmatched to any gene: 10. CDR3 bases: TGTGCCAGCAGCTTATCCCCGGGACTAGCGGGGGGGCTACCTGAGCAGTTCTTC. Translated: CASSLSPGLAGGLPEQFF. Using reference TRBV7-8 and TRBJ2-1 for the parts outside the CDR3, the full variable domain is GAGVSQSPRYKVAKRGQDVALRCDPISGHVSLFWYQQALGQGPEFLTYFQNEAQLDKSGLPSDRFFAERPEGSVSTLKIQRTQQEDSAVYLCASSLSPGLAGGLPEQFFGPGTRLTVL.

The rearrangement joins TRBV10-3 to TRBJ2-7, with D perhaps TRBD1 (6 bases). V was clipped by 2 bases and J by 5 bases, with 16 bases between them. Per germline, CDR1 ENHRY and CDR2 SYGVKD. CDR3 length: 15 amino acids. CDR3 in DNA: TGTGCCATCAGTGAGGGGGGCACCTTCTTTGACGAGCAGTACTTC. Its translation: CAISEGGTFFDEQYF.

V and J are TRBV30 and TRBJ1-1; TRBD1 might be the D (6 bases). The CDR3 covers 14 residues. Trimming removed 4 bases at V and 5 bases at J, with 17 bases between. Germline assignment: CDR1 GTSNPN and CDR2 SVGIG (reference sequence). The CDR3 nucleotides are TGTGCCTGGACCTCGGGGGGGGCGAGAACTGAAGCTTTCTTT. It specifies CAWTSGGARTEAFF.

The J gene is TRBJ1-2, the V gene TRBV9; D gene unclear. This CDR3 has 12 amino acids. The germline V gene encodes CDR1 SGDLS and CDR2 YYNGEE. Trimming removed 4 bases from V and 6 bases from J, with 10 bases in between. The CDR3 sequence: CASSTRSDGYTF. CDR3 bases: TGTGCCAGCAGCACTCGGTCCGATGGCTACACCTTC.

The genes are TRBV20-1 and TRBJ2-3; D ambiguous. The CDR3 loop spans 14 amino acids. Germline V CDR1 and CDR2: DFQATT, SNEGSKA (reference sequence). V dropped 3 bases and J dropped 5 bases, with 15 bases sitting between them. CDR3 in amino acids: CSASSSLILDTQYF. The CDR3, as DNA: TGCAGTGCTAGTTCCTCCCTAATATTAGATACGCAGTATTTT.

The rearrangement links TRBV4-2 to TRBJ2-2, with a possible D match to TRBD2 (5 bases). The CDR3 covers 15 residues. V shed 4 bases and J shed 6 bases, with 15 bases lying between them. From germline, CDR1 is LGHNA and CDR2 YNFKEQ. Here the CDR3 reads CASSPRAGESGELFF. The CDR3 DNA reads TGTGCCAGCAGCCCGCGGGCGGGTGAATCCGGGGAGCTGTTTTTT.

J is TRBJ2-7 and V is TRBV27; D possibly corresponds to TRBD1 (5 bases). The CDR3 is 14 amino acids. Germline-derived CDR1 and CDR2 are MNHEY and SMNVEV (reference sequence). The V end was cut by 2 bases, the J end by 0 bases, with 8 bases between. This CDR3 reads CASSLLGASYEQYF. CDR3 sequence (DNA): TGTGCCAGCAGTTTACTAGGGGCCTCCTACGAGCAGTACTTC.

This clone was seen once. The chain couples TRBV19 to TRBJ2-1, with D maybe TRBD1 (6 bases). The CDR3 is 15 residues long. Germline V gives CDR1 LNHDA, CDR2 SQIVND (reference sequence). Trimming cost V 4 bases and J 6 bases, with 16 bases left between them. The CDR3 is CASSKMDSNLNEQFF. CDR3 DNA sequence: TGTGCCAGTAGTAAAATGGACAGCAACCTCAATGAGCAGTTCTTC.

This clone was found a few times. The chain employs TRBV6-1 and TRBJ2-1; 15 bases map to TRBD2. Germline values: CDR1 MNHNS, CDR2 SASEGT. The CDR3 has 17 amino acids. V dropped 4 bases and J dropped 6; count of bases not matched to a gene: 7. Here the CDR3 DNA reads TGTGCCAGCAGTGGAGGGACTAGCGGGGGGATTTTCAATGAGCAGTTCTTC. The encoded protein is CASSGGTSGGIFNEQFF.

The CDR3, as DNA: TGTGCCAGCAGCAGCGACAGGGGCCGTGGTCAGCCCCAGCATTTT. Amino acids: CASSSDRGRGQPQHF. The chain carries TRBV7-2 and TRBJ1-5; 8 positions match TRBD1. V lost 5 bases to trimming and J lost 6 bases; unmatched junction nucleotides: 9. Per the germline V gene, CDR1 is SGHTA and CDR2 is FQGNSA. The CDR3 is 15 amino acids.

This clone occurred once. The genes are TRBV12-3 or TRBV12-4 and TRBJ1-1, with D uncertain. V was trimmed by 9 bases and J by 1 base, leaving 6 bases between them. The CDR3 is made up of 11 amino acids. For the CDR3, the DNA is TGTGCCAGTCAGGAGAACACTGAAGCTTTCTTT. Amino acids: CASQENTEAFF.